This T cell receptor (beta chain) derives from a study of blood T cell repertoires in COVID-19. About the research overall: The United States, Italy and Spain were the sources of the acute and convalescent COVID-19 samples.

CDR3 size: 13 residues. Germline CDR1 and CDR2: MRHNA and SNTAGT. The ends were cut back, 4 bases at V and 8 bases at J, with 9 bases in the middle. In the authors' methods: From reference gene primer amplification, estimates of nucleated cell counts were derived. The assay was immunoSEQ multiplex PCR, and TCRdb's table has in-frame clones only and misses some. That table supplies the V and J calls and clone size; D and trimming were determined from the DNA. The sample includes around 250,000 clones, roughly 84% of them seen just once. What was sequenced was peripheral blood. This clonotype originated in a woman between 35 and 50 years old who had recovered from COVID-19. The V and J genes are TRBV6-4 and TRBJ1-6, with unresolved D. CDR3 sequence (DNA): TGTGCCAGCAGTGCGACTGCCTATTCACCCCTCCACTTT. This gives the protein CASSATAYSPLHF.